The TCR beta chain under discussion was sequenced for a study of T-cell memory formation after mild COVID-19. This clonotype has just a few counts. TCRdb re-called the 5' RACE reads with MiXCR, one entry per CDR3 protein. The sample yields approximately 490,000 distinct CDR3 sequences, roughly 21% seen once. The CDR3 sequence is 13 residues long. Germline V gene lookup returns CDR1 SGDLS and CDR2 YYNGEE. The V and J ends lost 0 bases and 6 bases respectively, with 10 bases between them. This receptor was identified in an adult woman who had mild COVID-19 (a few samples of this study predate the infection). Cell type and time point are not known. The sample comprised PBMCs or a T cell subset sorted from them (not recorded which). The chain joins TRBV9 to TRBJ2-7; D tentatively fits TRBD1 or TRBD2 (5 bases each). CDR3 residues: CASSVVGTGEQYF. CDR3 sequence (DNA): TGTGCCAGCAGCGTAGTTGGGACGGGCGAGCAGTACTTC.